These 17 T cell receptor beta chains were all obtained from the same sample, sequenced in a study of cytomegalovirus exposure and HLA in healthy donors. 60 Vbeta and 13 Jbeta primers were used in PCR. Sequenced by immunoSEQ multiplex PCR; TCRdb stores in-frame clones only, minus some. The sample yields 130,000 to 150,000 clones, around four fifths seen once. The sample taken for sequencing was PBMCs. The receptors shown here come from a woman aged 60-70 years in good health and CMV-seropositive.

The V gene is TRBV7-2, the J gene TRBJ2-1; TRBD2 agrees at 7 bases. This CDR3 is 16 amino acids long. The V gene's germline CDR1 is SGHTA and CDR2 FQGNSA. After removal of 0 bases from V and 5 bases from J, the junction contained 7 bases not matched to a gene. Written as DNA, the CDR3 is TGTGCCAGCAGCTTAGCAGCCCTAGCGGCCAACAATGAGCAGTTCTTC. Protein: CASSLAALAANNEQFF.

This chain connects TRBV10-3 to TRBJ2-1; 7 bases line up with TRBD1. V lost 5 bases to trimming and J lost 6 bases; unmatched junction nucleotides: 4. The CDR3 extends over 13 amino acids. CDR1 and CDR2 from the germline V gene are ENHRY and SYGVKD. CDR3 sequence: CAISLTGTNEQFF. The CDR3 DNA reads TGTGCCATCAGTTTGACAGGGACCAATGAGCAGTTCTTC.

J is TRBJ1-2 and V is TRBV5-1; 8 bases agree with TRBD1. This CDR3 comprises 14 residues. Per the germline V gene, CDR1 is SGHRS and CDR2 is YFSETQ. Trimming took 4 bases from V and 0 from J; bases not matched to a gene: 2. The CDR3 nucleotides are TGCGCCAGCAGCCGGACAGGGCCTAACTATGGCTACACCTTC. Residues: CASSRTGPNYGYTF.

In this sample, this clone turned up once. The chain joins TRBV19 to TRBJ2-3; 13 bases agree with TRBD2. The CDR3 runs 18 residues. V was pared by 2 bases and J by 0 bases, with 5 bases of the junction left unmatched. Looked up from germline, CDR1 is LNHDA and CDR2 is SQIVND (reference sequence). CDR3 sequence: CASSISGTSGDSTDTQYF. CDR3 DNA: TGTGCCAGTAGTATATCGGGGACTAGCGGGGACAGCACAGATACGCAGTATTTT.

The rearrangement joins TRBV5-1 to TRBJ2-1, with TRBD2 identical over 7 bases. V trimming: 4 bases; J trimming: 3 bases; junction bases outside the gene matches: 4. Looked up from germline, CDR1 is SGHRS and CDR2 is YFSETQ. The CDR3 length is 14 residues. The chain's CDR3 is CASSTSGNYNEQFF. The CDR3 DNA reads TGCGCCAGCAGCACCAGCGGGAACTACAATGAGCAGTTCTTC.

The rearrangement joins TRBV27 to TRBJ2-1; tentatively, D is TRBD2 (6 bases). The germline gives CDR1 MNHEY, CDR2 SMNVEV (reference sequence). CDR3 size: 12 residues. The V and J ends lost 8 bases and 7 bases respectively, with 12 bases between them. The CDR3, as DNA: TGTGCCAGCGGGACTCCTGGGAATGAGCAGTTCTTC. Translating gives CASGTPGNEQFF.

The chain has TRBV30 and TRBJ2-7; TRBD1 aligns across 9 bases. The CDR3 is 14 residues long. V lost 1 base to trimming and J lost 7 bases; unmatched junction nucleotides: 8. Looked up from germline, CDR1 is GTSNPN and CDR2 is SVGIG (reference sequence). The CDR3 DNA sequence: TGTGCCTGGAGTGGGGGGACAGGGTTTGTGGAGCAGTACTTC. Translation gives CAWSGGTGFVEQYF.

The rearrangement joins TRBV4-1 to TRBJ2-3, with 10 bases fitting TRBD2. The CDR3 runs 15 residues. CDR1 is MGHRA and CDR2 is YSYEKL in the germline V gene. Trimming cost V 2 bases and J 5 bases; bases outside gene matches: 4. The CDR3 DNA sequence: TGCGCCAGCAGCCAATTACTAGCGGGACTAGATACGCAGTATTTT. It codes for CASSQLLAGLDTQYF.

The chain carries TRBV7-3 and TRBJ2-5; perhaps TRBD1 as D (6 bases). CDR1 SGHTA and CDR2 FQGTGA come from the germline V gene. V gave up 3 bases and J gave up 0 bases, with 11 bases separating them. CDR3 length equals 15 residues. The CDR3 bases are TGTGCCAGCAGCTTGGACCGGGACAACCAAGAGACCCAGTACTTC. Residues: CASSLDRDNQETQYF. Full variable domain (remainder filled in from reference TRBV7-3 and TRBJ2-5): GAGVSQTPSNKVTEKGKYVELRCDPISGHTALYWYRQSLGQGPEFLIYFQGTGAADDSGLPNDRFFAVRPEGSVSTLKIQRTERGDSAVYLCASSLDRDNQETQYFGPGTRLLVL.

The chain combines TRBV6-5 with TRBJ1-2; possibly TRBD1 for D (6 bases). V lost 5 bases and J lost 4, with 17 bases in between. CDR1 MNHEY and CDR2 SVGAGI come from the germline V gene. This CDR3 spans 15 amino acids. CDR3 residues: CASSPYRGAGYGYTF. The CDR3 coding sequence is TGTGCCAGCAGTCCTTACCGGGGGGCAGGCTATGGCTACACCTTC.

The rearrangement links TRBV9 to TRBJ1-5, with TRBD1 identical over 9 bases. The CDR3 is 15 residues long. The germline V gene has CDR1 SGDLS and CDR2 YYNGEE. With V trimmed by 4 bases and J by 4 bases, 6 bases remained unmatched. The CDR3 protein is CASSKRQGGNQPQHF. CDR3 coding DNA: TGTGCCAGCAGCAAGAGACAGGGGGGAAATCAGCCCCAGCATTTT. The variable domain in full, with the rest retrieved from reference TRBV9 and TRBJ1-5, is DSGVTQTPKHLITATGQRVTLRCSPRSGDLSVYWYQQSLDQGLQFLIQYYNGEERAKGNILERFSAQQFPDLHSELNLSSLELGDSALYFCASSKRQGGNQPQHFGDGTRLSIL.

The rearrangement links TRBV5-7 to TRBJ1-4; TRBD1 aligns across 7 bases. TRBV5-7 is an ORF for which the function is uncertain. The J segment lost 5 bases and the V segment lost 4 bases, leaving 8 bases of the junction unmatched. CDR3 length: 15 residues. CDR3 bases: TGTGCCAGCAGCCCAAAAAAGACAGGGAATGAAAAACTGTTTTTT. It codes for CASSPKKTGNEKLFF.

CDR3 in amino acids: CASRDGLAGGGTDTQYF. CDR3 DNA sequence: TGCGCCAGCAGAGACGGACTAGCGGGAGGTGGGACAGATACGCAGTATTTT. The rearrangement links TRBV5-1 to TRBJ2-3; TRBD2 agrees at 14 bases. The germline V gene encodes CDR1 SGHRS and CDR2 YFSETQ. J gave up 3 bases and V 5 bases, and 8 bases lay outside the gene matches. This CDR3 has 17 residues.

The chain uses TRBV5-1 and TRBJ2-5; TRBD1 is a possible D gene (6 bases). The J call may be in error: the DNA end matches TRBJ2-7 better. Looked up from germline, CDR1 is SGHRS and CDR2 is YFSETQ. This CDR3 has 14 amino acids. CDR3 in amino acids: CASSLGHRANEQYF. CDR3 DNA sequence: TGCGCCAGCAGCTTGGGGCACAGGGCCAACGAGCAGTACTTC.

In this sample, this clone turned up a few times. The rearrangement links TRBV5-1 to TRBJ2-7; TRBD2 aligns across 8 bases. This CDR3 is built from 15 residues. J lost 1 base, V lost 4 bases, and 7 bases had no gene match. Germline-derived CDR1 and CDR2 are SGHRS and YFSETQ. The CDR3 bases are TGCGCCAGCAGCCCCGGGGGGGACGAATCCTACGAGCAGTACTTC. Translating gives CASSPGGDESYEQYF. The full variable domain, in which reference TRBV5-1 and TRBJ2-7 provide the parts outside the CDR3, is KAGVTQTPRYLIKTRGQQVTLSCSPISGHRSVSWYQQTPGQGLQFLFEYFSETQRNKGNFPGRFSGRQFSNSRSEMNVSTLELGDSALYLCASSPGGDESYEQYFGPGTRLTVT.

The rearrangement uses TRBV7-9 and TRBJ2-1; 9 bases are shared with TRBD2. Trimming at V came to 3 bases and at J to 9 bases, leaving 9 bases not matched to a gene. Germline assignment: CDR1 SEHNR and CDR2 FQNEAQ (reference sequence). This CDR3 has 15 residues. CDR3 amino acids: CASSFLAGGPSEQFF. CDR3 DNA: TGTGCCAGCAGCTTCCTCGCGGGAGGGCCCAGTGAGCAGTTCTTC. Filled out from reference TRBV7-9 and TRBJ2-1, the complete variable domain reads DTGVSQNPRHKITKRGQNVTFRCDPISEHNRLYWYRQTLGQGPEFLTYFQNEAQLEKSRLLSDRFSAERPKGSFSTLEIQRTEQGDSAMYLCASSFLAGGPSEQFFGPGTRLTVL.

CDR3 in DNA: TGTGCCAGCAGCTTAATCTTCAGGCTAGCGGGAGGGGGTGAGCAGTTCTTC. This codes for CASSLIFRLAGGGEQFF. The chain uses TRBV7-2 and TRBJ2-1; 12 nucleotides match TRBD2. Germline V gives CDR1 SGHTA, CDR2 FQGNSA. Germline trimming cut 2 bases from V and 9 bases from J; bases unmatched to any gene: 11. CDR3 length: 17 residues.